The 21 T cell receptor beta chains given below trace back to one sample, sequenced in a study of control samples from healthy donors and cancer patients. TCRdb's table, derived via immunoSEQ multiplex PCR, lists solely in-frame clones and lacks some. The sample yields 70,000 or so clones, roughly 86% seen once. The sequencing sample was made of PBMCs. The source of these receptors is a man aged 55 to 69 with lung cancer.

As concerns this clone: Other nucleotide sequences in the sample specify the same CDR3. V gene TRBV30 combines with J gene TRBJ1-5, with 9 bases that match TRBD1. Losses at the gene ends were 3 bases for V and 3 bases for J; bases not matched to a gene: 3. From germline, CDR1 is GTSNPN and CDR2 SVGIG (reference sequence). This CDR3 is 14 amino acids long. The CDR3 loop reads CAWRGTGFNQPQHF. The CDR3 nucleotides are TGTGCCTGGAGGGGGACAGGGTTCAATCAGCCCCAGCATTTT.

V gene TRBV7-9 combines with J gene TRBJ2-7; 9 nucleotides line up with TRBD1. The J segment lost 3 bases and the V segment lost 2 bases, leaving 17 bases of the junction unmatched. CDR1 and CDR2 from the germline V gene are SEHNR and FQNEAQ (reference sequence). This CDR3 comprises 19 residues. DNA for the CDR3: TGTGCCAGCAGCTTATTCCGAGAAACGCTGGGACAGGGCTTCTACGAGCAGTACTTC. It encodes CASSLFRETLGQGFYEQYF.

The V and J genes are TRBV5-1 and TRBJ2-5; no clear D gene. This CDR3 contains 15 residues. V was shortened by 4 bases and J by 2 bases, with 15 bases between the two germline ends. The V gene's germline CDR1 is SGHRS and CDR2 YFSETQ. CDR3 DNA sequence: TGCGCCAGCAGCCTTGGCTTCGCAACTCAAGAGACCCAGTACTTC. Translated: CASSLGFATQETQYF.

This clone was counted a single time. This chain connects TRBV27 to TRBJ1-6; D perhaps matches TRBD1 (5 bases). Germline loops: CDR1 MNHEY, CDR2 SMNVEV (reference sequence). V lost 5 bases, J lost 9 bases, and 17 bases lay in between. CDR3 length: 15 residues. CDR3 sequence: CASSLLGRVPSPLHF. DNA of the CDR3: TGTGCCAGCAGTCTGCTGGGCAGGGTCCCTTCACCCCTCCACTTT.

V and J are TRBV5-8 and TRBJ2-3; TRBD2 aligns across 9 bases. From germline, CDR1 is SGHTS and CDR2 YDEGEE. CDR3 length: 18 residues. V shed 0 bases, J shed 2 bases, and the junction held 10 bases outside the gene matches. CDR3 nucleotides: TGTGCCAGCAGCTTGGCCACGACAGCGGGGGGACCCACAGATACGCAGTATTTT. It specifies CASSLATTAGGPTDTQYF. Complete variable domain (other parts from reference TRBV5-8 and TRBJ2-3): EAGVTQSPTHLIKTRGQQATLRCSPISGHTSVYWYQQALGLGLQFLLWYDEGEERNRGNFPPRFSGRQFPNYSSELNVNALELEDSALYLCASSLATTAGGPTDTQYFGPGTRLTVL.

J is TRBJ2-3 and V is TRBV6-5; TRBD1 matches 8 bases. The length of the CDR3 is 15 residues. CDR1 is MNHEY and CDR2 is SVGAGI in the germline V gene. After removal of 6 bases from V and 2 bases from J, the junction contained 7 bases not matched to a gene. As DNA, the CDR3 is TGTGCCAGCAGAGTGACAGGGGCTAACACAGATACGCAGTATTTT. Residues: CASRVTGANTDTQYF.

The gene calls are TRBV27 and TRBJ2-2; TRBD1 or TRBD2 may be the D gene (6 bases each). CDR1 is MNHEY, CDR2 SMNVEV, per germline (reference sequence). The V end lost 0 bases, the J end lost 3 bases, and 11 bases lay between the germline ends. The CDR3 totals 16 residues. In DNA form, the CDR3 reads TGTGCCAGCAGTTTATCCCGGGGGCTGGACACCGGGGAGCTGTTTTTT. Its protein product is CASSLSRGLDTGELFF.

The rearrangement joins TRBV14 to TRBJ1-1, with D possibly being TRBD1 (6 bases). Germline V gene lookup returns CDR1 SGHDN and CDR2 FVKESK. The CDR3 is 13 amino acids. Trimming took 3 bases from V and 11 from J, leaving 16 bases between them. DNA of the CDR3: TGTGCCAGCAGCCAGTCCTCCTCAGGGGTGGCTTTCTTT. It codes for CASSQSSSGVAFF.

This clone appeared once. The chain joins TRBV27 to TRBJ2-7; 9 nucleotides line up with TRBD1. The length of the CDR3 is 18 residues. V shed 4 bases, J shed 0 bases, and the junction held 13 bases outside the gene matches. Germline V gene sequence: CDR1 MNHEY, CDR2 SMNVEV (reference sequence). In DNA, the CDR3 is TGTGCCAGCAGTTCCGGGACAGGGCTCCCGAGGAGCTCCTACGAGCAGTACTTC. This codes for CASSSGTGLPRSSYEQYF.

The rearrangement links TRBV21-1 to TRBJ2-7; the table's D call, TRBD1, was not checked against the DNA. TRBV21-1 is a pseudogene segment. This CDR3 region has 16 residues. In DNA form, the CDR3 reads TGTGCCAGCAGCAGTGATGACAGGGCGTGTTCCTACGAGCAGTACGTC. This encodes CASSSDDRACSYEQYV.

The CDR3: CASSLKGYRFYGYTF. In DNA, the CDR3 is TGTGCCAGCAGCTTAAAGGGGTATAGATTCTATGGCTACACCTTC. The chain couples TRBV7-8 to TRBJ1-2; a possible D gene is TRBD1 (5 bases). This CDR3 contains 15 residues. The germline V gene encodes CDR1 SGHVS and CDR2 FQNEAQ. V was trimmed by 2 bases and J by 4 bases, leaving 14 bases between them.

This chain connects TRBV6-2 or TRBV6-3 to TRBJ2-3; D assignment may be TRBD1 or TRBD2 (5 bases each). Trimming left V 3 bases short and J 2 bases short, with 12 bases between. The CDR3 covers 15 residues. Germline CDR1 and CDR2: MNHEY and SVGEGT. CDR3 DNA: TGTGCCAGCAGTTATAATAGGGGACCCACAGATACGCAGTATTTT. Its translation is CASSYNRGPTDTQYF.

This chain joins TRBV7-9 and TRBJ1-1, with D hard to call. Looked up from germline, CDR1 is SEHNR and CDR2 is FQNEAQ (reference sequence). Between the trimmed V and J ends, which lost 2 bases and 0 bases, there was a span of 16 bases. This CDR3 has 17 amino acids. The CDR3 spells CASSLIGGGFMNTEAFF. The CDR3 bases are TGTGCCAGCAGCTTAATAGGTGGTGGGTTTATGAACACTGAAGCTTTCTTT.

CDR3 bases: TGTGCCAGCAGCAAAACAGGGGGCGATACTGAAGCTTTCTTT. It yields the protein CASSKTGGDTEAFF. The rearrangement uses TRBV9 and TRBJ1-1, with 9 bases matching TRBD1. CDR1 and CDR2 from the germline V gene are SGDLS and YYNGEE. CDR3 length: 14 amino acids. V was pared by 4 bases and J by 5 bases, with 6 bases of the junction left unmatched. Full variable domain (remainder filled in from reference TRBV9 and TRBJ1-1): DSGVTQTPKHLITATGQRVTLRCSPRSGDLSVYWYQQSLDQGLQFLIQYYNGEERAKGNILERFSAQQFPDLHSELNLSSLELGDSALYFCASSKTGGDTEAFFGQGTRLTVV.

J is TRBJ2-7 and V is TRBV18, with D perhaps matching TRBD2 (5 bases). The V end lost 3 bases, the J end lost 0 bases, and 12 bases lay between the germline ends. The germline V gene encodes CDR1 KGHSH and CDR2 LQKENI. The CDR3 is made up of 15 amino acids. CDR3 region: CASSPDFLSSYEQYF. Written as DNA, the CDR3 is TGTGCCAGCTCACCGGACTTCCTGAGCTCCTACGAGCAGTACTTC.

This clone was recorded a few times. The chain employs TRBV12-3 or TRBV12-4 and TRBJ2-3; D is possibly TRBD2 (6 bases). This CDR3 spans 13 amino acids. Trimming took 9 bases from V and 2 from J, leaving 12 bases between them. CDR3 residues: CARGRGSTDTQYF. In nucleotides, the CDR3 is TGTGCCAGGGGGCGGGGCTCCACAGATACGCAGTATTTT.

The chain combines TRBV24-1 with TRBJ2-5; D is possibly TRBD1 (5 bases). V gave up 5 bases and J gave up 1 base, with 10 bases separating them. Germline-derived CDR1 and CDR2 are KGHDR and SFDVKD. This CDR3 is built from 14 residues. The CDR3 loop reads CATSVQGSQETQYF. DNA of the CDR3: TGTGCCACCAGTGTCCAGGGAAGCCAAGAGACCCAGTACTTC.

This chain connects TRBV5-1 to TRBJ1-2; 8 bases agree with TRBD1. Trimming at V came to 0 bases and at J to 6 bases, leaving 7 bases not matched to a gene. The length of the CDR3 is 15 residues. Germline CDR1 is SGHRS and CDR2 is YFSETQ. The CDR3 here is CASSLGTGQLNGYTF. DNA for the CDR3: TGCGCCAGCAGCTTGGGGACAGGGCAACTCAATGGCTACACCTTC.

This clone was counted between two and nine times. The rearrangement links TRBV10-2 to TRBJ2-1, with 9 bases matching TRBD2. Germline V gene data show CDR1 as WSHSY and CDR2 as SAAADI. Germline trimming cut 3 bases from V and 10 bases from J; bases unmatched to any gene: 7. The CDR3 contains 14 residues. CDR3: CASSDGGGAREQFF. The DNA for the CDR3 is TGCGCCAGCAGTGACGGCGGGGGGGCACGGGAGCAGTTCTTC.

CDR3 residues: CASSLWGSVGTGELFF. The CDR3 bases are TGTGCCAGCAGCTTATGGGGGAGTGTGGGAACCGGGGAGCTGTTTTTT. The gene calls are TRBV7-2 and TRBJ2-2; D possibly uses TRBD1 or TRBD2 (5 bases each). The CDR3 sequence is 16 residues long. Trimming removed 2 bases at V and 5 bases at J, with 15 bases between. Germline values: CDR1 SGHTA, CDR2 FQGNSA.

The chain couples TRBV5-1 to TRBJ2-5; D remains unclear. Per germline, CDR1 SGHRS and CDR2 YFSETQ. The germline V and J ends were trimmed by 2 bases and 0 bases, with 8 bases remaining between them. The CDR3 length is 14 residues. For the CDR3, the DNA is TGCGCCAGCAGCTTTGCGGACCACCAAGAGACCCAGTACTTC. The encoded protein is CASSFADHQETQYF.